These T cell receptor beta chains were read from a single sample in a study of cytomegalovirus exposure and HLA in healthy donors. Some clones are missing from TCRdb's copy, which holds only in-frame ones; the method was immunoSEQ multiplex PCR. The table gives around 140,000 clones; the top ten clones make up approximately 1.5% of it. Sequencing used PBMCs. The receptors shown here come from a middle-aged woman in good health and CMV-seronegative. The CDR3 runs from the conserved cysteine through the conserved F or W. A D gene is named only where the DNA matches it firmly.

CDR3nt,CDR3aa,v_gene,d_gene,j_gene
TGCGCCAGCAGCTGGACAGGGGGAATCGACACTGAAGCTTTCTTT,CASSWTGGIDTEAFF,TRBV5-1,TRBD1,TRBJ1-1
TGTGCCAGCAGTCGGGACATGGGCAATCAGCCCCAGCATTTT,CASSRDMGNQPQHF,TRBV6-5,.,TRBJ1-5
TGTGCCAGCAGCTTGAGGGACATAGGCGCCGGGCGGGACTATGGCTACACCTTC,CASSLRDIGAGRDYGYTF,TRBV5-4,.,TRBJ1-2
TGTGCCAGCATCAGGGGCAATCAGCCCCAGCATTTT,CASIRGNQPQHF,TRBV28,.,TRBJ1-5
TGCAGCGTTGAAGGAAGGGGCAGGCGGGGCAATGAGCAGTTCTTC,CSVEGRGRRGNEQFF,TRBV29-1,.,TRBJ2-1
TGTGCCAGCAGTTACTCTTCGGGACAGATCACAGATACGCAGTATTTT,CASSYSSGQITDTQYF,TRBV6-6,TRBD1,TRBJ2-3
TGTGCCAGCTCACCCCCGAGTAGGGGGCAGGACACTGAAGCTTTCTTT,CASSPPSRGQDTEAFF,TRBV18,TRBD1,TRBJ1-1
TGTGCCAGCAGCGTAGCTGGACTAGCGGGGGGTGAGCAGTTCTTC,CASSVAGLAGGEQFF,TRBV9,TRBD2,TRBJ2-1
TGTGCCAGCAGCCCCCGGACAGGGGGAAACACCATATATTTT,CASSPRTGGNTIYF,TRBV14,TRBD1,TRBJ1-3
TGTGCCAGCAGCCCCACCGGTGTATCGGACACCATATATTTT,CASSPTGVSDTIYF,TRBV7-2,.,TRBJ1-3
TGCGCCAGCAGCTCCTTAAGTTTAGGGGCGCAAGAGCAGTTCTTC,CASSSLSLGAQEQFF,TRBV5-1,.,TRBJ2-1